The 14 T cell receptor beta chains in this list originate from one sample, sequenced in a study of shared clonotypes between healthy human individuals. Libraries were prepared by immunoSEQ multiplex PCR; TCRdb keeps only in-frame clonotypes and omits some of them. The data show roughly 450,000 clones, with 70% to 80% seen just once and roughly 13% held by the top ten. Sequenced input: PBMCs. Receptors were obtained from a woman aged 40 to 50 in good health. Some clones in this sample may be carry-over from other donors' samples.

The chain has TRBV9 and TRBJ2-1; TRBD2 might be the D (6 bases). This CDR3 comprises 16 residues. Germline V CDR1 and CDR2: SGDLS, YYNGEE. V gave up 0 bases and J gave up 5 bases, with 15 bases separating them. The CDR3 protein is CASSVAGRLDNNEQFF. CDR3 nucleotides: TGTGCCAGCAGCGTAGCTGGGAGACTAGACAACAATGAGCAGTTCTTC.

This clone was seen only a few times. The chain couples TRBV9 to TRBJ2-2; 8 nucleotides line up with TRBD1. The CDR3 extends over 18 amino acids. Germline lookup yields CDR1 SGDLS and CDR2 YYNGEE. Trimming took 2 bases from V and 3 from J; bases not matched to a gene: 12. The CDR3: CASSVNRGTPLDTGELFF. The CDR3 DNA follows: TGTGCCAGCAGCGTCAACAGGGGGACCCCCTTGGACACCGGGGAGCTGTTTTTT.

This clone was observed a few times. The V gene is TRBV5-1, the J gene TRBJ2-1; TRBD1 agrees at 12 bases. The CDR3 runs 17 residues. CDR1 and CDR2 (germline): SGHRS, YFSETQ. V lost 6 bases to trimming and J lost 8 bases; unmatched junction nucleotides: 15. CDR3 residues: CASKLIFGTGGTDEQFF. As DNA, the CDR3 is TGCGCCAGCAAGCTCATCTTTGGGACAGGGGGCACAGATGAGCAGTTCTTC.

The chain has TRBV28 and TRBJ2-5; 9 bases fit TRBD2. V was clipped by 3 bases and J by 2 bases; unmatched bases: 4. The CDR3 totals 15 residues. CDR1 MDHEN and CDR2 SYDVKM come from the germline V gene. As DNA, the CDR3 is TGTGCCAGCAGTTTCCAGACTAGCGGACAAGAGACCCAGTACTTC. Its protein product is CASSFQTSGQETQYF.

The V call is TRBV18, the J call TRBJ2-7; a weak D match, TRBD2 (6 bases). The CDR3 loop spans 13 amino acids. V lost 5 bases to trimming and J lost 4 bases, with 12 bases between them. Per germline, CDR1 KGHSH and CDR2 LQKENI. The CDR3 sequence is CASSSGLGYEQYF. Written as DNA, the CDR3 is TGTGCCAGCTCATCGGGACTGGGATACGAGCAGTACTTC.

This sequence joins TRBV28 and TRBJ2-7; 11 nucleotides match TRBD2. With 6 bases clipped from V and 0 bases from J, the junction kept 10 bases outside the gene matches. The CDR3 runs to 17 residues. Germline loops: CDR1 MDHEN, CDR2 SYDVKM. As DNA, the CDR3 is TGTGCCAGCAGGGGGACTAGCGGAGCTATTTTCTCCTACGAGCAGTACTTC. Translated, it gives CASRGTSGAIFSYEQYF.

V usage is TRBV5-1 and J usage is TRBJ2-2; D gene unclear. Germline V lookup: CDR1 SGHRS, CDR2 YFSETQ. This CDR3 is built from 14 residues. V shed 0 bases and J shed 3 bases, with 6 bases lying between them. In DNA, the CDR3 is TGCGCCAGCAGCTTGGTTGCAGACACCGGGGAGCTGTTTTTT. This sequence encodes CASSLVADTGELFF.

The V gene is TRBV28, the J gene TRBJ2-7, with TRBD2 as a possible D gene (5 bases). CDR3 length equals 13 residues. From germline, CDR1 is MDHEN and CDR2 SYDVKM. Trimming stripped 3 bases from V and 5 bases from J, with 11 bases between. The CDR3 spells CASSFLPSHEQYF. CDR3 nucleotide sequence: TGTGCCAGCAGTTTTCTGCCTAGCCACGAGCAGTACTTC.

The V gene is TRBV7-2, the J gene TRBJ2-5; no clear D. The CDR3 consists of 16 residues. Germline V gene sequence: CDR1 SGHTA, CDR2 FQGNSA. V was pared by 5 bases and J by 6 bases, with 22 bases between. In DNA, the CDR3 is TGTGCCAGCAGCCCGCGTGGGGTCAAGGGTGAGCAGACCCAGTACTTC. It is translated as CASSPRGVKGEQTQYF. Full variable domain (rest looked up from reference TRBV7-2 and TRBJ2-5): GAGVSQSPSNKVTEKGKDVELRCDPISGHTALYWYRQSLGQGLEFLIYFQGNSAPDKSGLPSDRFSAERTGGSVSTLTIQRTQQEDSAVYLCASSPRGVKGEQTQYFGPGTRLLVL.

The chain carries TRBV27 and TRBJ2-4; TRBD2 might be the D (6 bases). The CDR3 runs to 17 residues. Germline values: CDR1 MNHEY, CDR2 SMNVEV (reference sequence). V lost 1 base, J lost 3 bases, and 16 bases lay in between. In DNA, the CDR3 is TGTGCCAGCAGTTTATACCCGGGGACTTTAGGCAAAAACATTCAGTACTTC. Its translation: CASSLYPGTLGKNIQYF.

This clone came up a few times. CDR3 coding DNA: TGTGCCAGCAGTGGGGCAGCGGGAGCCGACACCGGGGAGCTGTTTTTT. Residues: CASSGAAGADTGELFF. This chain joins TRBV6-1 and TRBJ2-2, with TRBD2 matching over 8 bases. Germline lookup yields CDR1 MNHNS and CDR2 SASEGT. The J segment lost 3 bases and the V segment lost 4 bases, leaving 7 bases of the junction unmatched. The CDR3 spans 16 residues.

The chain combines TRBV7-9 with TRBJ1-3; 9 nucleotides line up with TRBD1. J lost 3 bases, V lost 5 bases, and 2 bases had no gene match. CDR1 and CDR2 (germline): SEHNR, FQNEAQ (reference sequence). The CDR3 is 14 residues long. The CDR3 loop reads CASSLGQGGNTIYF. CDR3 nucleotide sequence: TGTGCCAGCAGCCTGGGACAGGGTGGAAACACCATATATTTT.

V gene TRBV5-1 combines with J gene TRBJ1-6; D not resolved. Trimming pared 0 bases from V and 9 bases from J, leaving 16 bases between. This CDR3 contains 16 residues. Germline V lookup: CDR1 SGHRS, CDR2 YFSETQ. The CDR3 DNA sequence: TGCGCCAGCAGCTTGGCCCGGACTGTGTATGGTTCACCCCTCCACTTT. Amino acids: CASSLARTVYGSPLHF.

This clone was seen more than once but under ten times. V is TRBV18 and J is TRBJ1-4; no reliable D call. This CDR3 region has 16 residues. Between the trimmed V and J ends, which lost 3 bases and 6 bases, there was a span of 17 bases. Germline-derived CDR1 and CDR2 are KGHSH and LQKENI. In DNA, the CDR3 is TGTGCCAGCTCACCGAATGCTCCGGAGGGATATGAAAAACTGTTTTTT. Translation gives CASSPNAPEGYEKLFF.